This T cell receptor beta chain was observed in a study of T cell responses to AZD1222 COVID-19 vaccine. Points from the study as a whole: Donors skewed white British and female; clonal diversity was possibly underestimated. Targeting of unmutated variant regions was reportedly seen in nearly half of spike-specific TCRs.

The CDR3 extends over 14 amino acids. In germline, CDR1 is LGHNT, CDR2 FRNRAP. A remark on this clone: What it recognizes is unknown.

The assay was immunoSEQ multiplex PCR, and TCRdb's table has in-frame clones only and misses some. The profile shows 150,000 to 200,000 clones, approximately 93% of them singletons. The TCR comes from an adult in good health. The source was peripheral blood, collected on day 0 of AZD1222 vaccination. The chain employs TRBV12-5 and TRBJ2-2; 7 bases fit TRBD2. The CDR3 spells CAMGDYENTGELFF. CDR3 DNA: TGTGCCATGGGGGACTACGAGAACACCGGGGAGCTGTTTTTT.